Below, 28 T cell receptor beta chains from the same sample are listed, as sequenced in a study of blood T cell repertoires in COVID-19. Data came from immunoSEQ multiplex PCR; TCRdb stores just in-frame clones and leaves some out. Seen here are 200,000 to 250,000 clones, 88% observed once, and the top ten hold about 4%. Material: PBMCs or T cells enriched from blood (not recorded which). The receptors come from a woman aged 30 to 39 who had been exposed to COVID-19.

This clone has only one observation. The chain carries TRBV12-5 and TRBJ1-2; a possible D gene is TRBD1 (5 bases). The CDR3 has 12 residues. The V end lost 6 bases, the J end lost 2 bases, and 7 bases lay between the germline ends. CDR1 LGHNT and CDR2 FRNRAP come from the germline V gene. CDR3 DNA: TGTGCTAGTGGGGCAGGGAACTATGGCTACACCTTC. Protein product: CASGAGNYGYTF.

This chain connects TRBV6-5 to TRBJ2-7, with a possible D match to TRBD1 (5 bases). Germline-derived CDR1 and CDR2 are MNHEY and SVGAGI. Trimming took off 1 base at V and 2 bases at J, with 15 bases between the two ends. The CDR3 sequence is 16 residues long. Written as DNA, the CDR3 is TGTGCCAGCAGTTACTTGCAAGGGGCATCAGCCTACGAGCAGTACTTC. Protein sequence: CASSYLQGASAYEQYF.

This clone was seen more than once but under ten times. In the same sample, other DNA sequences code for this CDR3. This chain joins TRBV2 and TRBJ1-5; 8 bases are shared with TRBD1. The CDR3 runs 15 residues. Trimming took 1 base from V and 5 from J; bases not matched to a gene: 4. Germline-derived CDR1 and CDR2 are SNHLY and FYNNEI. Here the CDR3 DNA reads TGTGCCAGCAGTGAAGGGGGGACAGGATATCAGCCCCAGCATTTT. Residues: CASSEGGTGYQPQHF.

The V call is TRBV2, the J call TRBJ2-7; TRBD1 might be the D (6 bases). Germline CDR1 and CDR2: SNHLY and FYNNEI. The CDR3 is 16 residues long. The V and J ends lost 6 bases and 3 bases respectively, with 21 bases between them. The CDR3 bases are TGTGCCAGCAGGCTCCTTGCGTCGGGACACCTCTACGAGCAGTACTTC. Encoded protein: CASRLLASGHLYEQYF.

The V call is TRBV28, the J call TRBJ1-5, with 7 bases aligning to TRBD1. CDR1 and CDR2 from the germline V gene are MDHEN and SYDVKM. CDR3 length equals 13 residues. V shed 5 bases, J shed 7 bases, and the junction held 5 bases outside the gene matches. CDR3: CASSNRGKQPQHF. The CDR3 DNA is TGTGCCAGCAGTAACAGGGGAAAACAGCCCCAGCATTTT. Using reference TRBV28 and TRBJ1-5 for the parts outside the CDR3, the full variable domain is DVKVTQSSRYLVKRTGEKVFLECVQDMDHENMFWYRQDPGLGLRLIYFSYDVKMKEKGDIPEGYSVSREKKERFSLILESASTNQTSMYLCASSNRGKQPQHFGDGTRLSIL.

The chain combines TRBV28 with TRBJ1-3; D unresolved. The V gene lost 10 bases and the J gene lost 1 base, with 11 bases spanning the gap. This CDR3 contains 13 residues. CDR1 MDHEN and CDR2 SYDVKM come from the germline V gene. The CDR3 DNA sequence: TGTGCCACCAACCGAGGGTCTGGAAACACCATATATTTT. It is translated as CATNRGSGNTIYF. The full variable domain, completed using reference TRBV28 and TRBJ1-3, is DVKVTQSSRYLVKRTGEKVFLECVQDMDHENMFWYRQDPGLGLRLIYFSYDVKMKEKGDIPEGYSVSREKKERFSLILESASTNQTSMYLCATNRGSGNTIYFGEGSWLTVV.

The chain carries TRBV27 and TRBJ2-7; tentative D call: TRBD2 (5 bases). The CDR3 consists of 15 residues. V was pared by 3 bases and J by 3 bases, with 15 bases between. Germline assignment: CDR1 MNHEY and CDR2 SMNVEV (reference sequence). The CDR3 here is CASSFFSGMNYEQYF. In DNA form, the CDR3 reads TGTGCCAGCAGTTTTTTTTCGGGAATGAACTACGAGCAGTACTTC.

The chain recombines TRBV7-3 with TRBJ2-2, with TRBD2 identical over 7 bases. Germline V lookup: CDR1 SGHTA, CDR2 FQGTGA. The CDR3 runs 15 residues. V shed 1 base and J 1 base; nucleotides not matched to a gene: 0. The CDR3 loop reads CASSLSGRNTGELFF. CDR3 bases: TGTGCCAGCAGCTTAAGCGGGAGGAACACCGGGGAGCTGTTTTTT.

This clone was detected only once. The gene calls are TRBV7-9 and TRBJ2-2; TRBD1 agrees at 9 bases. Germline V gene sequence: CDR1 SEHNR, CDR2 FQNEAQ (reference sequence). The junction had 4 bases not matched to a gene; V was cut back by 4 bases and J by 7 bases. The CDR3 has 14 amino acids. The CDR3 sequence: CASSSDRGSGELFF. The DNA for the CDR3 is TGTGCCAGCAGCTCGGACAGGGGAAGCGGGGAGCTGTTTTTT.

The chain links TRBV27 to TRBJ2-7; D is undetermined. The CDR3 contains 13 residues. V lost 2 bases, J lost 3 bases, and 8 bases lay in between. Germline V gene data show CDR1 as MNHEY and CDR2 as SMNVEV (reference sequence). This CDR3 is CASSLIGGYEQYF. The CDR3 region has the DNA TGTGCCAGCAGTTTAATAGGCGGCTACGAGCAGTACTTC.

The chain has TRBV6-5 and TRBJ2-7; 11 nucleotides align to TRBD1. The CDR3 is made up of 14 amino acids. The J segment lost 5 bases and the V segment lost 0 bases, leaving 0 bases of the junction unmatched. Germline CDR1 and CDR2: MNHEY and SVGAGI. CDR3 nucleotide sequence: TGTGCCAGCAGTTACTCGGGACAGGGGGACGAGCAGTACTTC. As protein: CASSYSGQGDEQYF.

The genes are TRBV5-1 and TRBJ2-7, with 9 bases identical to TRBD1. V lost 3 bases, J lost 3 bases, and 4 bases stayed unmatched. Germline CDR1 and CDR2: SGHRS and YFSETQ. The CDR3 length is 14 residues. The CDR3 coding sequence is TGCGCCAGCAGCTGGGGACAGGGTTACTACGAGCAGTACTTC. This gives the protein CASSWGQGYYEQYF.

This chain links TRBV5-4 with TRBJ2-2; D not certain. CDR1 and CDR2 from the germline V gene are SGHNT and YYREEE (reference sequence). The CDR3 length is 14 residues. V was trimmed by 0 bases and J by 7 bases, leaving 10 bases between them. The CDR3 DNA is TGTGCCAGCAGCTTGGGAGAGATGGTCGGGGAGCTGTTTTTT. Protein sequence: CASSLGEMVGELFF.

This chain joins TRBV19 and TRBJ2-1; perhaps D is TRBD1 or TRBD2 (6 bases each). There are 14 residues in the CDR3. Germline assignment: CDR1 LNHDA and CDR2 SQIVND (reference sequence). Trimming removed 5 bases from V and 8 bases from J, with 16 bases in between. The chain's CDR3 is CASSLGGLAYEQFF. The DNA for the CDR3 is TGTGCCAGTAGTCTAGGGGGGCTAGCATATGAGCAGTTCTTC.

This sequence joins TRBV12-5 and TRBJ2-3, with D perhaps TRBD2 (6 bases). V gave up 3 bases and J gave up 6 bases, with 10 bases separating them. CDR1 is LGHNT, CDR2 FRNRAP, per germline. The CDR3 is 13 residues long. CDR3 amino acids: CASGFRLADTQYF. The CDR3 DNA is TGTGCTAGTGGTTTTAGGCTAGCGGATACGCAGTATTTT.

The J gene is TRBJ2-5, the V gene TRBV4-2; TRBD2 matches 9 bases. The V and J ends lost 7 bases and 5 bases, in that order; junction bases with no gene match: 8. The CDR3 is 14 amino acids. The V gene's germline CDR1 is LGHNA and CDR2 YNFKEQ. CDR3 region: CASTRGLAGETQYF. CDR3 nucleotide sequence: TGTGCCAGCACCCGGGGACTAGCCGGGGAGACCCAGTACTTC.

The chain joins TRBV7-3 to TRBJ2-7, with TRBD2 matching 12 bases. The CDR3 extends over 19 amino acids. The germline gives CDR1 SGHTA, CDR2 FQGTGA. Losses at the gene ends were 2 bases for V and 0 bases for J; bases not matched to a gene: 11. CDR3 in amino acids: CASSLHHDSSGRDSYEQYF. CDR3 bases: TGTGCCAGCAGCTTACACCACGACTCTAGCGGGAGGGACTCCTACGAGCAGTACTTC.

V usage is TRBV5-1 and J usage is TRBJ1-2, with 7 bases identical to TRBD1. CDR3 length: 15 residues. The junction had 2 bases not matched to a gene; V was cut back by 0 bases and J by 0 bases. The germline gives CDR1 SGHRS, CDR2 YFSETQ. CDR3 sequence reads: CASSLETGSNYGYTF. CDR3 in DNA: TGCGCCAGCAGCTTGGAGACAGGGTCTAACTATGGCTACACCTTC.

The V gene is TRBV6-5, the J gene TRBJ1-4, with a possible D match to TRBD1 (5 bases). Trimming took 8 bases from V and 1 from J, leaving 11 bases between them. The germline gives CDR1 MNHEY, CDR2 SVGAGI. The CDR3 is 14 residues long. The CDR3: CASEAGGTNEKLFF. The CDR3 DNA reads TGTGCCAGCGAGGCGGGGGGAACTAATGAAAAACTGTTTTTT.

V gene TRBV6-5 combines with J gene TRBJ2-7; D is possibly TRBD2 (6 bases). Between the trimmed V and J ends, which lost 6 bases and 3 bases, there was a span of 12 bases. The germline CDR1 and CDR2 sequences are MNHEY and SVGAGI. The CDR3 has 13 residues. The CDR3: CASSRREDYEQYF. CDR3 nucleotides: TGTGCCAGCAGCCGTAGGGAGGACTACGAGCAGTACTTC.

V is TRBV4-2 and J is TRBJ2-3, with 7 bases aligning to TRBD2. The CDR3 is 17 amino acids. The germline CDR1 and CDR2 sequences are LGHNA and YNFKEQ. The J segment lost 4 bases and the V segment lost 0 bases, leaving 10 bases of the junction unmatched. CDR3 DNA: TGTGCCAGCAGCCAAGAGCTATCGCTAGCGGCTTCAGATACGCAGTATTTT. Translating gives CASSQELSLAASDTQYF.

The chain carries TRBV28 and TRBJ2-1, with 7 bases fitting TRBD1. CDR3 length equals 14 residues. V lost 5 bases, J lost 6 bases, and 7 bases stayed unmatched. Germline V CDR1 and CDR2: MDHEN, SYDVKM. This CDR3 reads CASSLLTGVNEQFF. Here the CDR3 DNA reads TGTGCCAGCAGTCTACTAACAGGGGTCAATGAGCAGTTCTTC.

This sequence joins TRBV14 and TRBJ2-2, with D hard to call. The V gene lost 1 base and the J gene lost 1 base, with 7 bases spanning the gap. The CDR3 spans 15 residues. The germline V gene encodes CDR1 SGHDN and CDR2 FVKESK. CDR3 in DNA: TGTGCCAGCAGCCAAGCCCAGGTGAACACCGGGGAGCTGTTTTTT. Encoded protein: CASSQAQVNTGELFF.

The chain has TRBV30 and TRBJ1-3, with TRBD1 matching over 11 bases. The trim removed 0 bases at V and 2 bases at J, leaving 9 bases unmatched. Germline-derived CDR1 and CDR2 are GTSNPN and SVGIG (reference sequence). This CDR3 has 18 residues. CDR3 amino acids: CAWSVWTGGWKAGNTIYF. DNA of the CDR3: TGTGCCTGGAGTGTTTGGACAGGGGGCTGGAAGGCTGGAAACACCATATATTTT.

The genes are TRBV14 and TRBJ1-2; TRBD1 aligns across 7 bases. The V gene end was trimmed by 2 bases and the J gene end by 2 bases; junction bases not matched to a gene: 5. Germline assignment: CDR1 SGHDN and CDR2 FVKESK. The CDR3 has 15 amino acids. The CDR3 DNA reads TGTGCCAGCAGCCAACCTGGACAGGCAAACTATGGCTACACCTTC. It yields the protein CASSQPGQANYGYTF.

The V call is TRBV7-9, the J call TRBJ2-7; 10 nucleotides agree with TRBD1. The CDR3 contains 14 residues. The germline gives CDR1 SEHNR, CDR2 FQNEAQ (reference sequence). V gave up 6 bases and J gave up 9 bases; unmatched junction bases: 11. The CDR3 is CASRAPGQGPVQYF. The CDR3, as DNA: TGTGCCAGCAGGGCACCGGGACAGGGGCCTGTGCAGTACTTC. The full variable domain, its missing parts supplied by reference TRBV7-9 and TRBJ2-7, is DTGVSQNPRHKITKRGQNVTFRCDPISEHNRLYWYRQTLGQGPEFLTYFQNEAQLEKSRLLSDRFSAERPKGSFSTLEIQRTEQGDSAMYLCASRAPGQGPVQYFGPGTRLTVT.

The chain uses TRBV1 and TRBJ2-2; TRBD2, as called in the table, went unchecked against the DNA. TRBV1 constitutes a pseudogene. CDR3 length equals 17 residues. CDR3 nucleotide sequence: TGCACCAGCAGCCCACCCGCGACTAGCGGTAACACCGGGGAGCTGTTTTTT. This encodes CTSSPPATSGNTGELFF.

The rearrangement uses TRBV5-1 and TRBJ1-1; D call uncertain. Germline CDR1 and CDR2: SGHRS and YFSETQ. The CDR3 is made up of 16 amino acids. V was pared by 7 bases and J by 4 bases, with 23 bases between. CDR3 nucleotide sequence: TGCGCCAGCGGACTCTCTTTCCAAACTGTAGGCACTGAAGCTTTCTTT. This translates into CASGLSFQTVGTEAFF.